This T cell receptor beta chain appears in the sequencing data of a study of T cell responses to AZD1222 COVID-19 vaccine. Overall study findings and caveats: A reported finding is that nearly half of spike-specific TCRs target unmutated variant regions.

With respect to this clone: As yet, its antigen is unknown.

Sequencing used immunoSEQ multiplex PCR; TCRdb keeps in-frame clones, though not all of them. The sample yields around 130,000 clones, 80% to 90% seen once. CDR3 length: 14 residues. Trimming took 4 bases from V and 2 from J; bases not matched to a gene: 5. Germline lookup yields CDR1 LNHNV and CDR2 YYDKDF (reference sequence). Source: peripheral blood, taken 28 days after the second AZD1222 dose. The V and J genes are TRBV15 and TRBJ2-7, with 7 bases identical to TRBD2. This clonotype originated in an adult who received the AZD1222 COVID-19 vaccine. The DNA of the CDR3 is TGTGCCACCAGCATGATGCGGGGGACCTACGAGCAGTACTTC. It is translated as CATSMMRGTYEQYF.